This record covers a single TCR beta chain. Germline loops: CDR1 LGHNT, CDR2 FRNRAP. There are 16 residues in the CDR3. V was trimmed by 6 bases and J by 7 bases, leaving 21 bases between them. Sequencing was performed with immunoSEQ multiplex PCR; in TCRdb, only in-frame clones are kept and a portion is missing. The table lists 130,000 or so clones, 70% to 85% of them singletons. This entry is derived from a study of blood T cell repertoires in COVID-19. This receptor was identified in a man between 45 and 60 years old who had recovered from COVID-19. The rearrangement uses TRBV12-5 and TRBJ2-2; possibly TRBD1 for D (6 bases). Material for sequencing was PBMCs or T cells enriched from blood (not recorded which). The CDR3 DNA reads TGTGCTAGTGGCTCCGGGACACCGGGTTTTTTCGGGGAGCTGTTTTTT. Amino acids: CASGSGTPGFFGELFF.